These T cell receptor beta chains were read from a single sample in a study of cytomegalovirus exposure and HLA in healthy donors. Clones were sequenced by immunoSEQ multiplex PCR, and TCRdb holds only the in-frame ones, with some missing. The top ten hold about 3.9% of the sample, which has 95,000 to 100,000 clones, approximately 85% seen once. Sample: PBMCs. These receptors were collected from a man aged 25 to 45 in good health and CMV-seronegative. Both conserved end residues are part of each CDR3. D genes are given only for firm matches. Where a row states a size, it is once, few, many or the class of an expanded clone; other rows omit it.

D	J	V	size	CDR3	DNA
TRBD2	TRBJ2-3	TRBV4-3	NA	CASSQGVAGGRITDTQYF	TGCGCCAGCAGCCAAGGGGTAGCGGGAGGTCGTATAACAGATACGCAGTATTTT
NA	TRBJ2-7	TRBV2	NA	CASSEGHEQYF	TGTGCCAGCAGTGAAGGGCACGAGCAGTACTTC
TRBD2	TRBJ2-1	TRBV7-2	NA	CASSLGGEGVYNEQFF	TGTGCCAGCAGCTTAGGTGGGGAGGGTGTCTACAATGAGCAGTTCTTC
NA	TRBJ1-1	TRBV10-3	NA	CAISLGGLGRGTEAFF	TGTGCCATCAGCCTGGGAGGCCTCGGAAGGGGAACTGAAGCTTTCTTT
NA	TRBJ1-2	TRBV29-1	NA	CSVELTSDYGYTF	TGCAGCGTTGAGCTAACTAGTGACTATGGCTACACCTTC
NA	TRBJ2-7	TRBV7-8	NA	CASSSRTEPYEQYF	TGTGCCAGCAGCTCCCGGACAGAGCCCTACGAGCAGTACTTC
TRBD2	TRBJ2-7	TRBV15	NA	CATRGGTYEQYF	TGTGCCACCAGGGGGGGGACCTACGAGCAGTACTTC
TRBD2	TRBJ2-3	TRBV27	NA	CASSLRGGRGSTDTQYF	TGTGCCAGCAGTTTACGGGGGGGCCGTGGTAGCACAGATACGCAGTATTTT
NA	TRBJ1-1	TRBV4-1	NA	CASSRRQAMNTEAFF	TGCGCCAGCAGCCGTAGACAGGCCATGAACACTGAAGCTTTCTTT
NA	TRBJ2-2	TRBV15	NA	CATSRDSSPSNTGELFF	TGTGCCACCAGCAGAGATTCATCCCCATCGAACACCGGGGAGCTGTTTTTT
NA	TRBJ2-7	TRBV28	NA	CASSEGGTSYEQYF	TGTGCCAGCAGTGAAGGGGGAACCTCCTACGAGCAGTACTTC
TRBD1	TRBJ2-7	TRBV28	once	CASSDNFRDSRSNLTYEQYF	TGTGCCAGCAGTGACAACTTCCGGGACAGCCGATCCAACCTTACCTACGAGCAGTACTTC
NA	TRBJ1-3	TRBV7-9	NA	CASSLPRTGNTIYF	TGTGCCAGCAGCCTCCCGAGGACTGGAAACACCATATATTTT
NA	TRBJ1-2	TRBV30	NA	CAWSVLSPNYGYTF	TGTGCCTGGAGTGTACTGTCTCCTAACTATGGCTACACCTTC
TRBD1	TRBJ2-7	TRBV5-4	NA	CASSQDRDDEQYF	TGTGCCAGCAGCCAGGACAGGGACGACGAGCAGTACTTC
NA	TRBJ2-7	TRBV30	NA	CAWSRQGISYEQYF	TGTGCCTGGAGTCGGCAGGGGATTTCCTACGAGCAGTACTTC
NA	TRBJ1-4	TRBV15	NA	CATSRGKREKLFF	TGTGCCACCAGCAGAGGGAAGCGAGAAAAACTGTTTTTT
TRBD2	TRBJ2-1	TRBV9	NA	CASSTTGGFEGEQFF	TGTGCCAGCAGCACAACGGGAGGTTTTGAGGGTGAGCAGTTCTTC
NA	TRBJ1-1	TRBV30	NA	CAWSSIMNTEAFF	TGTGCCTGGAGTTCCATCATGAACACTGAAGCTTTCTTT
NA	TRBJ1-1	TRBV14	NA	CASSQEGDTEAFF	TGTGCCAGCAGCCAAGAAGGGGACACTGAAGCTTTCTTT
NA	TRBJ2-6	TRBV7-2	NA	CASSPRGANVLTF	TGTGCCAGCAGCCCCCGGGGGGCCAACGTCCTGACTTTC
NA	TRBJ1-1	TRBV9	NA	CASSDQTGNTEAFF	TGTGCCAGCAGCGACCAAACAGGGAACACTGAAGCTTTCTTT
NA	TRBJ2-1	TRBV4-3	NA	CASSQDSGKEMSSYNEQFF	TGCGCCAGCAGCCAAGATTCGGGGAAAGAGATGAGCTCCTACAATGAGCAGTTCTTC
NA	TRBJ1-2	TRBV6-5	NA	CASSYSLNNNYGYTF	TGTGCCAGCAGTTACTCCTTGAACAATAACTATGGCTACACCTTC
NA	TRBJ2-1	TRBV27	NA	CASSWGHPTGNEQFF	TGTGCCAGCAGTTGGGGCCACCCTACGGGCAATGAGCAGTTCTTC
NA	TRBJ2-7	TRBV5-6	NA	CASSPTPGAGEQYF	TGTGCCAGCAGCCCCACGCCGGGTGCGGGCGAGCAGTACTTC
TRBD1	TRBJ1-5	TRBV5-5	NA	CASSLDGQGNQPQHF	TGTGCCAGCAGCTTGGATGGACAGGGAAATCAGCCCCAGCATTTT
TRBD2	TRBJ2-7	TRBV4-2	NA	CASSPEGGRADEQYF	TGTGCCAGCAGCCCCGAAGGCGGGAGGGCGGACGAGCAGTACTTC